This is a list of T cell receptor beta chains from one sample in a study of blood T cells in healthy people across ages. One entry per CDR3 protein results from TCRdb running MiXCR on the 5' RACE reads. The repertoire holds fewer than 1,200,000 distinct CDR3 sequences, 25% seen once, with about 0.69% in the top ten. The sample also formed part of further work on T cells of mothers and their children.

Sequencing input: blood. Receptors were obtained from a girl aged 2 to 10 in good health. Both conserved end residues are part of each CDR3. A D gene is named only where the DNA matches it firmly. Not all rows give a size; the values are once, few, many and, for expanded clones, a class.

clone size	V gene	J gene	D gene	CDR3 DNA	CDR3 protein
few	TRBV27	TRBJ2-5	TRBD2	TGTGCCAGCAGTTTTGGCGGGGGACTCGAGTTCTTC	CASSFGGGLEFF
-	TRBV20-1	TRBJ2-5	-	TGCAGTGCTAGAGATCTACCAGGAACACAAGAGGCCCAGTACTTC	CSARDLPGTQEAQYF
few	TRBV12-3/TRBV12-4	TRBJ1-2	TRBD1	TGTGCCAGCAGTTTCGGAGGGGGCGGGGGCTACACCTTC	CASSFGGGGGYTF
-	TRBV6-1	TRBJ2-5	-	TGTGCCAGCAGTGATTGGGGAAGGCAAGAAGAGACCCAGTACTTC	CASSDWGRQEETQYF
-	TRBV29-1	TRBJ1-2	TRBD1	TGCAGCGTTGATGGGACAGGGGAGGGCTATGGCTACACCTTC	CSVDGTGEGYGYTF
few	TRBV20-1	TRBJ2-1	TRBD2	TGCAGTGCTAGTGGACTAACGGGAGGGCATGAGCAGTTCTTC	CSASGLTGGHEQFF
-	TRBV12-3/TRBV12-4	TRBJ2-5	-	TGTGCCTGCTCCCGGGACACTTTTCCGCAAGAGACCCAGTACTTC	CACSRDTFPQETQYF
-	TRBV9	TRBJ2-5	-	TGTGCCAGCGGTGGGGGGTCCCTCCAAGAGACCCAGTACTTC	CASGGGSLQETQYF
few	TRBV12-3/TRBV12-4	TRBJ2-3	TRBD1	TGTGCCAGCAGTCACGGTGGGGGACAGGGTCCAGATACGCAGTATTTT	CASSHGGGQGPDTQYF
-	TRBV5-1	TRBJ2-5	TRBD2	TGCGCCAGCAGCTGGGAACTAGCGGGAGTAGGAGAGACCCAGTACTTC	CASSWELAGVGETQYF
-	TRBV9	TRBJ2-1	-	TGTGCCAGCAGCGTTAAGCATCAGGTAACCCTTTTACGCAATGAGCAGTTCTTC	CASSVKHQVTLLRNEQFF
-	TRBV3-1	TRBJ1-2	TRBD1	TGTGCCAGCAGCCAAGCCCCAGGGGGCATTGGCTACACCTTC	CASSQAPGGIGYTF
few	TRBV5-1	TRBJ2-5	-	TGCGCCAGCAGCTTGGAAGGTAGCGCAGAGACCCAGTACTTC	CASSLEGSAETQYF
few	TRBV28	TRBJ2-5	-	TGTGCCAGCGACAGGGCGGGGGAGACCCAGTACTTC	CASDRAGETQYF
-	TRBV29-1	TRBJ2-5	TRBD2	TGCAGCGTTGGAGAGCCTAGCGGGGGAGTAGGAGAGACCCAGTACTTC	CSVGEPSGGVGETQYF
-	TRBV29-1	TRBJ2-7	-	TGCAGCGTGCAACGGGACTACGAGCAGTACTTC	CSVQRDYEQYF
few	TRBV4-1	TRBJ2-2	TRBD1	TGCGCCAGCAGCCAAGGCCCGGACAGGGAGGCCGGGGAGCTGTTTTTT	CASSQGPDREAGELFF
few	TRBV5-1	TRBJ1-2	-	TGCGCCAGCAGCCTAAGACCTAAGCAGGGGAGCTATGGCTACACCTTC	CASSLRPKQGSYGYTF
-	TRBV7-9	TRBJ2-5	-	TGTGCCAGCAGCTTAGTCGGCCAGGGGGGGACCCAGTACTTC	CASSLVGQGGTQYF
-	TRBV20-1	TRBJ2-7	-	TGCAGTGCTATTAAGGCTACGAACCCCTACGAGCAGTACTTC	CSAIKATNPYEQYF
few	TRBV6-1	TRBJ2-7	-	TGTGCCAGCAGTCGGGAAGCGCAGCTCGGATACGAGCAGTACTTC	CASSREAQLGYEQYF
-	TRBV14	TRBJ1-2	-	TGTGCCAGCAGCCAAGGGGCATGGTATGGCCACACCTTC	CASSQGAWYGHTF
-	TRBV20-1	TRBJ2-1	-	TGCAGTGCTAGGCTGAACTGGAATGAGCAGTTCTTC	CSARLNWNEQFF
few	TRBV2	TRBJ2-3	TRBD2	TGTGCCAGCAGTTCCACGACTAGCGGGCCCGTCCTTGCTAGCACAGATACGCAGTATTTT	CASSSTTSGPVLASTDTQYF
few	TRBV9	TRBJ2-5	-	TGTGCCAGCAGCGTATCGGCGAAAGAGACCCAGTACTTC	CASSVSAKETQYF
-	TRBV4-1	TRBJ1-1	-	TGCGCCAGCAGCCAAGATCTTTGGGGGAACACTGAAGCTTTCTTT	CASSQDLWGNTEAFF
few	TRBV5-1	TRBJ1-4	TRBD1	TGCGCCAGCAGCGTACAGGGGGCGAGGCAAAAACTGTTTTTT	CASSVQGARQKLFF
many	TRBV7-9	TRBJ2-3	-	TGTGCCAGCAGCCCCGTCGCGGATACGCAGTATTTT	CASSPVADTQYF
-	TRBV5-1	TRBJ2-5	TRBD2	TGCGCCAGCAGCCCGAGGCCGGGACTAGCGGGGGAGACCCAGTACTTC	CASSPRPGLAGETQYF
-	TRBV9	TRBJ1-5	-	TGTGCCAGCAGCGTAGGGCAGAACAATCAGCCCCAGCATTTT	CASSVGQNNQPQHF
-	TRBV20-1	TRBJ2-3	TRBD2	TGCAGTGCAAAGAGCGGGAGTCTGTCCACAGATACGCAGTATTTT	CSAKSGSLSTDTQYF
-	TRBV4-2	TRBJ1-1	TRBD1	TGTGCCAGCAGCCAAGAAGGGGGCCCCGAATCTTTCTTT	CASSQEGGPESFF
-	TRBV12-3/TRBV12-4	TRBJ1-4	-	TGTGCCAGCAGTCCGCCAGGAGAGAATGAAAAACTGTTTTTT	CASSPPGENEKLFF
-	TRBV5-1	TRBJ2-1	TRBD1	TGCGCCAGCAGCCTATCGGACAGGGGGCTTTACAATGAGCAGTTCTTC	CASSLSDRGLYNEQFF
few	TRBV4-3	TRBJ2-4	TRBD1	TGCGCCAGCAGCCAAGTGGCAGGACAGGGTAAAAAATTAGCCAAAAACATTCAGTACTTC	CASSQVAGQGKKLAKNIQYF
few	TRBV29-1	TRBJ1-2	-	TGCAGCGTTGTAGAGGACAGAGGGGATGGCTACACCTTC	CSVVEDRGDGYTF
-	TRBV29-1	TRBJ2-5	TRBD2	TGCAGCGTTCAGGCCCTAGCGGGGAATTCCCAAGAGACCCAGTACTTC	CSVQALAGNSQETQYF
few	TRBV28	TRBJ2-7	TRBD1	TGTGCCAGCACGAGACAGGGCCTGTACGAGCAGTACTTC	CASTRQGLYEQYF
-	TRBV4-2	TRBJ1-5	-	TGTGCCAGCAGCCACCACTCCCGACAGGCTGATCAGCCCCAGCATTTT	CASSHHSRQADQPQHF
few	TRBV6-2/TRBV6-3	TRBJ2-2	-	TGTGCCAGCAGGCCCCCTCAGCAAACCGGGGAGCTGTTTTTT	CASRPPQQTGELFF